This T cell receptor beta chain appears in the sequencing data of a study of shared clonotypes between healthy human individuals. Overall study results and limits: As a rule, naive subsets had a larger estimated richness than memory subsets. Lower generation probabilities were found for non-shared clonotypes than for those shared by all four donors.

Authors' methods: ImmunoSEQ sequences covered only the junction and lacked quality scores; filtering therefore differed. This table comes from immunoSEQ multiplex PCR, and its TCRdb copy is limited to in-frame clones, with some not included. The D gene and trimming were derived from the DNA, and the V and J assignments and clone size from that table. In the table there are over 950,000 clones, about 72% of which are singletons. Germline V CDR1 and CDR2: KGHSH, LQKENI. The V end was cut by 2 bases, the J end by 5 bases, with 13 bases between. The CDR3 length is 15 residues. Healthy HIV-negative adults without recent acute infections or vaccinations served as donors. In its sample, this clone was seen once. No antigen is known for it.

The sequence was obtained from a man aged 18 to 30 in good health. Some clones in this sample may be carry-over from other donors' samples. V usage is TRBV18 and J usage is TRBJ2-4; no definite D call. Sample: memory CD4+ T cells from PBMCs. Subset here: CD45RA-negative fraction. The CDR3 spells CASSPFAHSQNIQYF. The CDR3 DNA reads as TGTGCCAGCTCACCATTTGCCCATAGTCAAAACATTCAGTACTTC.